Below, one T cell receptor beta chain is given with its context. This sample is part of a study of early T cells in non-severe SARS-CoV-2 infection. Individually, cDNA molecules had unique molecular identifiers attached to them. TCRdb used MiXCR to reprocess the 5' RACE reads, holding one entry per CDR3 protein. This repertoire shows 69,000 or so distinct CDR3 sequences, less than 15% found once; its top ten account for roughly 5.3%. This CDR3 has 15 amino acids. The germline V gene encodes CDR1 LGHNA and CDR2 YNFKEQ. The germline V and J ends were trimmed by 4 bases and 1 base, with 13 bases remaining between them.

This clonotype was obtained from an adult who was a healthcare worker with PCR-confirmed SARS-CoV-2 infection or an uninfected control (not recorded which). Sequenced sample: whole blood. The gene calls are TRBV4-2 and TRBJ1-1; weak D call: TRBD1 (5 bases). The CDR3 loop is CASSRAPGGNTEAFF. The DNA of the CDR3 is TGTGCCAGCAGCCGGGCTCCGGGGGGGAACACTGAAGCTTTCTTT.